This is a list of T cell receptor beta chains from one sample in a study of CD8 T cells in Susac syndrome. TCRdb called the immunoSEQ multiplex PCR reads again in MiXCR, with one record for every CDR3 protein. This sample carries roughly 180,000 distinct CDR3 sequences, over 85% of them seen once, and the ten largest clones take over 0.12%. Sequencing was carried out using CD4+ T cells from PBMCs. These receptors came from a human donor in good health. Both conserved end residues are part of each CDR3. The D gene is left open where the match is weak. For some rows the clone size is stated as once, few or many, or as a class when expanded; others skip it.

v_gene	j_gene	d_gene	abundance	CDR3aa	CDR3nt
TRBV7-3	TRBJ1-6	-	-	CASSQNLNSPLHF	TGTGCCAGCAGCCAGAACCTTAATTCACCCCTCCACTTT
TRBV6-1	TRBJ2-7	-	-	CASRLRPYEQYF	TGTGCCAGCCGCCTGCGCCCCTACGAGCAGTACTTC
TRBV7-9	TRBJ2-3	TRBD1	-	CASSPAATGSGTQYF	TGTGCCAGCAGCCCCGCAGCGACAGGGTCGGGTACGCAGTATTTT
TRBV20-1	TRBJ2-7	-	once	CSARVQRVLSVQYF	TGCAGTGCTAGGGTTCAAAGGGTCCTTTCTGTGCAGTACTTC
TRBV4-2	TRBJ2-7	-	-	CASSQGRGIYEQYF	TGTGCCAGCAGCCAAGGACGGGGGATCTACGAGCAGTACTTC
TRBV29-1	TRBJ2-1	TRBD2	-	CSVGLAGEQFF	TGCAGCGTAGGACTAGCTGGGGAGCAGTTCTTC
TRBV9	TRBJ2-2	-	once	CASSPRRDSSGELFF	TGTGCCAGCAGCCCGAGGAGGGACAGCTCCGGGGAGCTGTTTTTT
TRBV15	TRBJ1-5	-	-	CATSKRQGSQPQHF	TGTGCCACCAGCAAGAGGCAGGGAAGCCAGCCCCAGCATTTT
TRBV20-1	TRBJ1-6	TRBD1	-	CSARTGINSPLHF	TGCAGTGCACGGACAGGGATTAATTCACCCCTCCACTTT
TRBV12-3/TRBV12-4	TRBJ2-1	TRBD1	-	CASSSRDRAYEQFF	TGTGCCAGCAGCTCCCGGGACAGGGCCTATGAGCAGTTCTTC
TRBV20-1	TRBJ2-1	TRBD2	-	CSARDLTSAEQFF	TGCAGTGCTAGAGACCTTACTAGCGCTGAGCAGTTCTTC